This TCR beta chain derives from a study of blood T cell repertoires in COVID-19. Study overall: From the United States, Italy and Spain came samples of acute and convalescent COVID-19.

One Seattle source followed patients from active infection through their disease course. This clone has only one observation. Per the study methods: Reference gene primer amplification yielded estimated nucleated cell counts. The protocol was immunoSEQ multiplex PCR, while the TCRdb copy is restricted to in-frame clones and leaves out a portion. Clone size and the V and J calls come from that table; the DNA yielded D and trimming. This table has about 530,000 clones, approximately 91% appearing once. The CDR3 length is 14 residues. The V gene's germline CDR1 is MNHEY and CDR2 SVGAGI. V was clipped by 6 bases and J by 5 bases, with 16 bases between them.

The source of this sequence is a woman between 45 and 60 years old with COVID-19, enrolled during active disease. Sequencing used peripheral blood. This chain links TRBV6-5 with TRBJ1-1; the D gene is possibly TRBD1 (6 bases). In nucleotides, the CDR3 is TGTGCCAGCAGGCAACGACAGGTAGAGACTGAAGCTTTCTTT. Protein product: CASRQRQVETEAFF.